The 3 T cell receptor beta chains below all came from one sample that was sequenced in a study of cytomegalovirus exposure and HLA in healthy donors. Researchers ran the PCR with 60 Vbeta and 13 Jbeta primers. Libraries were prepared by immunoSEQ multiplex PCR; TCRdb keeps only in-frame clonotypes and omits some of them. This sample yields fewer than 200,000 clones, of which about 77% are seen a single time; approximately 7% belongs to the top ten. Sequencing used PBMCs. The receptors derive from a male donor in good health and CMV-seropositive.

This chain joins TRBV4-3 and TRBJ2-5, with TRBD1 matching over 7 bases. Germline CDR1 LGHNA, CDR2 YSLEER. J gave up 2 bases and V 2 bases, and 8 bases lay outside the gene matches. The CDR3 runs 16 residues. The CDR3 loop is CASSQLPGQQQETQYF. CDR3 coding DNA: TGCGCCAGCAGCCAATTACCGGGACAGCAGCAAGAGACCCAGTACTTC.

This clone occurred once. The chain links TRBV5-4 to TRBJ1-1, with unresolved D. V lost 0 bases and J lost 1, with 7 bases in between. Germline CDR1 SGHNT, CDR2 YYREEE (reference sequence). This CDR3 region has 14 residues. Here the CDR3 reads CASSLAVSNTEAFF. CDR3 DNA: TGTGCCAGCAGCTTGGCTGTTTCGAACACTGAAGCTTTCTTT. The full variable domain, its missing parts supplied by reference TRBV5-4 and TRBJ1-1, is ETGVTQSPTHLIKTRGQQVTLRCSSQSGHNTVSWYQQALGQGPQFIFQYYREEENGRGNFPPRFSGLQFPNYSSELNVNALELDDSALYLCASSLAVSNTEAFFGQGTRLTVV.

The rearrangement links TRBV12-5 to TRBJ1-3; D not resolved. The CDR3 is made up of 13 amino acids. V was clipped by 8 bases and J by 4 bases, with 12 bases between them. The germline gives CDR1 LGHNT, CDR2 FRNRAP. The CDR3 region is CASHDMTGNTIYF. CDR3 bases: TGTGCTAGTCACGACATGACGGGAAACACCATATATTTT.